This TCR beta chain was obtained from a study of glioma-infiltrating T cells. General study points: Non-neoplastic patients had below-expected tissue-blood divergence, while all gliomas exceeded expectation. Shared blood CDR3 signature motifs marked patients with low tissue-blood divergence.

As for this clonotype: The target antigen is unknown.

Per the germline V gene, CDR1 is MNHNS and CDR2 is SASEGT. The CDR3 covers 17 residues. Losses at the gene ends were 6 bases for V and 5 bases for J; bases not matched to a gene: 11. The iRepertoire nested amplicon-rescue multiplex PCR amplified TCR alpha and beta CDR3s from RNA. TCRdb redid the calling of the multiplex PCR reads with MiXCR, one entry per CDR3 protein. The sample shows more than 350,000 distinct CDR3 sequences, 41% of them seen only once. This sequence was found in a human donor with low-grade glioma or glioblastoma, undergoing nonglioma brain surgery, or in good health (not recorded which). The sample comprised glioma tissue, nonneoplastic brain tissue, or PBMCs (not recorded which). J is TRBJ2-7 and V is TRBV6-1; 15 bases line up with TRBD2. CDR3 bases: TGTGCCAGCAGGAGACGGGGGACTAGCGGGGGGATCCACGAGCAGTACTTC. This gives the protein CASRRRGTSGGIHEQYF.